Following are 3 T cell receptor beta chains from one sample sequenced in a study of blood T cell repertoires in COVID-19. Data came from immunoSEQ multiplex PCR; TCRdb stores just in-frame clones and leaves some out. The sample yields 250,000 to 350,000 clones, approximately 83% seen once. Sequenced sample: PBMCs or T cells enriched from blood (not recorded which). These receptors were taken from a woman aged 25 to 39 who had recovered from COVID-19.

V usage is TRBV19 and J usage is TRBJ1-3; D gene unclear. Germline assignment: CDR1 LNHDA and CDR2 SQIVND (reference sequence). This CDR3 comprises 15 residues. V was pared by 7 bases and J by 0 bases, with 13 bases between. CDR3 nucleotides: TGTGCCAGTATTCAGACGGGTGACTCTGGAAACACCATATATTTT. Translation gives CASIQTGDSGNTIYF.

The rearrangement joins TRBV7-3 to TRBJ2-1; 7 bases match TRBD2. This CDR3 has 16 residues. Germline values: CDR1 SGHTA, CDR2 FQGTGA. Unmatched junction bases numbered 12, after V lost 5 bases and J lost 5 bases. This chain's CDR3 is CASSPLGGGRDNEQFF. The CDR3 DNA sequence: TGTGCCAGCAGCCCCTTGGGGGGGGGACGAGACAATGAGCAGTTCTTC. The variable domain in full, with the rest retrieved from reference TRBV7-3 and TRBJ2-1, is GAGVSQTPSNKVTEKGKYVELRCDPISGHTALYWYRQSLGQGPEFLIYFQGTGAADDSGLPNDRFFAVRPEGSVSTLKIQRTERGDSAVYLCASSPLGGGRDNEQFFGPGTRLTVL.

This sequence joins TRBV7-9 and TRBJ2-2; no firm D call. The CDR3 has 16 amino acids. The V end lost 5 bases, the J end lost 3 bases, and 16 bases lay between the germline ends. Germline assignment: CDR1 SEHNR and CDR2 FQNEAQ (reference sequence). For the CDR3, the DNA is TGTGCCAGCAGCCCTGAGACAAGGCAGTACACCGGGGAGCTGTTTTTT. This codes for CASSPETRQYTGELFF.